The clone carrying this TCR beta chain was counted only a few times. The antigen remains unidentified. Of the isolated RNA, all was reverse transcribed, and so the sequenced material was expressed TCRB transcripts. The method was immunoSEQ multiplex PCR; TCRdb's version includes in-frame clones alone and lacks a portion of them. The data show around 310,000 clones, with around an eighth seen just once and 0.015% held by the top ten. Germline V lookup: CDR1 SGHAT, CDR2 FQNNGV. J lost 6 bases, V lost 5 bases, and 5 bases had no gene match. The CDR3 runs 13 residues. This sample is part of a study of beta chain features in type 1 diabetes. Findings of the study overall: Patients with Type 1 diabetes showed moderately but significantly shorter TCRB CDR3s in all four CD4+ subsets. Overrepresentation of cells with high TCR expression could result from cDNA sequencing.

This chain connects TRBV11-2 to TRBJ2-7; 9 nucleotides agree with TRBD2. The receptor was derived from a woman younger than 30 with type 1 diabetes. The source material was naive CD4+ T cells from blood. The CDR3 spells CASSRGLASEQYV. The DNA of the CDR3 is TGTGCCAGCAGCCGCGGACTAGCGAGCGAGCAGTACGTC.